Described below is a single T cell receptor beta chain sequence and its context. The antigen remains undetermined. This entry is derived from a study of Tregs in tolerant kidney transplant recipients. V was clipped by 3 bases and J by 0 bases, with 11 bases between them. The CDR3 has 15 amino acids. The V gene's germline CDR1 is LNHNV and CDR2 YYDKDF (reference sequence). Measured with immunoSEQ multiplex PCR; TCRdb has only the in-frame clones, and not every one. This sample has 70,000 to 95,000 clones, with approximately 89% found just once. Study-wide points: Nucleotide sequences could not be compared across some patients' samples due to primer changes. This study did not directly address biological reproducibility. Expanding Tregs on activated donor B cells appeared to best identify donor-specific TCRbeta clones. Antigen-driven expansion was suggested because donor-specific Tregs expanded more than all Tregs in tolerant patients.

The sample was Tregs from blood, taken before the transplant. The V call is TRBV15, the J call TRBJ2-5, with D possibly TRBD2 on 6 matching bases. The sequence derives from a human donor who received a combined kidney and bone marrow transplant. CDR3 sequence reads: CATSRGGRDQETQYF. The CDR3 DNA reads as TGTGCCACCAGCAGGGGGGGACGGGACCAAGAGACCCAGTACTTC.